This TCR beta chain is from a study of blood T cell repertoires in COVID-19. This clone was detected only once. With 7 bases removed from V and 3 bases from J, the gap between germline ends came to 13 bases. This CDR3 is built from 13 residues. Sequencing was performed with immunoSEQ multiplex PCR; in TCRdb, only in-frame clones are kept and a portion is missing. The sample lists over 200,000 clones, around 89% seen once, with about 2.5% in the top ten. V gene TRBV12-3 or TRBV12-4 combines with J gene TRBJ2-7; D is perhaps TRBD1 (5 bases). The clonotype originates from a woman aged 40 to 50 with acute COVID-19. Sequencing was performed on PBMCs or T cells enriched from blood (not recorded which). The CDR3 DNA sequence: TGTGCCAGCACCCAGGACCAGGGCTACGAGCAGTACTTC. It codes for CASTQDQGYEQYF.